Below, 28 T cell receptor beta chains from the same sample are listed, as sequenced in a study of T cells in women clearing cervical HPV infection. Measured with immunoSEQ multiplex PCR; TCRdb has only the in-frame clones, and not every one. The sample has over 30,000 clones, and its top ten clones hold around 4.5%. Material: blood buffy coat. Receptor source: a woman between 18 and 75 years old with a cervical HPV16 infection that either progressed to CIN3+ or cleared (not recorded which).

On this clone itself: The sequenced fragment ends 3 residues before the CDR3 boundary, so the rest is inferred from the germline J gene. V gene TRBV14 combines with J gene TRBJ2-1, with a tentative D call TRBD2 (6 bases). Per germline, CDR1 SGHDN and CDR2 FVKESK. Trimming removed 2 bases at V and 5 bases at J, with 16 bases between. This CDR3 spans 16 amino acids. CDR3 loop: CASSQWAGSLDNEQFF. The CDR3 bases that were read are TGTGCCAGCAGCCAATGGGCGGGAAGCCTCGACAATGAG.

In regard to this clone: The read finishes 3 residues shy of the CDR3 end, and the germline J gene is used to complete it. The chain employs TRBV4-2 and TRBJ2-3; D gene uncertain. With 1 base removed from V and 5 bases from J, the gap between germline ends came to 19 bases. The CDR3 is made up of 17 amino acids. Germline V gives CDR1 LGHNA, CDR2 YNFKEQ. Partial CDR3 DNA: TGTGCCAGCAGCCAAGTTGACTTCCCAGATAACGAAGATACG. Residues: CASSQVDFPDNEDT. The whole CDR3 is CASSQVDFPDNEDTQYF.

Here the CDR3 reads CASAGGTGGSRSNQPQHF. The sequenced CDR3 bases are TGTGCCAGCGCGGGGGGGACAGGGGGATCGAGGAGCAATCAGCCC. The J gene is TRBJ1-5, the V gene TRBV2, with 11 bases lining up with TRBD1. The read is 3 residues too short to cover the CDR3 end, so that end is filled in from the germline J gene. The CDR3 has 18 residues. The germline V gene encodes CDR1 SNHLY and CDR2 FYNNEI. V lost 8 bases to trimming and J lost 1 base; unmatched junction nucleotides: 13.

As to this clone: Read sequence stops 3 residues before the CDR3 end, and the germline J gene provides the missing end. This chain links TRBV7-9 with TRBJ1-6; D is unclear. V was cut by 1 base and J by 5 bases, with 6 bases left in between. The CDR3 is made up of 14 amino acids. CDR1 and CDR2 from the germline V gene are SEHNR and FQNEAQ (reference sequence). The CDR3 region is CASSLGQDNSPLHF. Partial CDR3 DNA: TGTGCCAGCAGCTTAGGGCAGGATAATTCACCC.

A remark on this clone: Read sequence stops 3 residues before the CDR3 end, and the germline J gene provides the missing end. The chain uses TRBV9 and TRBJ1-2; 7 bases are a match to TRBD1. The CDR3 is 14 amino acids. Germline CDR1 SGDLS, CDR2 YYNGEE. The trim removed 4 bases at V and 2 bases at J, leaving 5 bases unmatched. CDR3 DNA, as far as it was read: TGTGCCAGCAGCTCAGGGGACAGCAACTATGGC. Its protein is CASSSGDSNYG. From start to end, the CDR3 is CASSSGDSNYGYTF.

As for this clone: The CDR3 goes on 3 residues after the read ends, and that part is filled in from the germline J gene. The V gene is TRBV29-1, the J gene TRBJ1-6; possibly TRBD1 for D (5 bases). Germline V CDR1 and CDR2: SQVTM, ANQGSEA. The CDR3 sequence is 15 residues long. The CDR3 sequence: CSVEDPASPVQALHF. CDR3 DNA (partial): TGCAGCGTTGAAGATCCGGCCAGTCCCGTACAGGCC.

Concerning this clone itself: The sequenced fragment ends 3 residues before the CDR3 boundary, so the rest is inferred from the germline J gene. The chain uses TRBV5-1 and TRBJ1-5, with a weak D call TRBD1 (6 bases). Deletions cut 0 bases from V and 5 bases from J, with 12 bases between. Germline CDR1 and CDR2: SGHRS and YFSETQ. This CDR3 has 15 residues. CDR3 bases read: TGCGCCAGCAGCTTGGACGTGGGACACGATCAGCCC. It specifies CASSLDVGHDQP. The CDR3 in its entirety is CASSLDVGHDQPQHF.

In the case of this clone: The read finishes 3 residues shy of the CDR3 end, and the germline J gene is used to complete it. V is TRBV30 and J is TRBJ2-5, with 7 bases that match TRBD1. Germline loops: CDR1 GTSNPN, CDR2 SVGIG (reference sequence). V dropped 2 bases and J dropped 5; count of bases not matched to a gene: 2. This CDR3 contains 12 residues. The CDR3 region is CAWSLQGETQYF. CDR3 DNA (partial): TGTGCCTGGAGTCTACAGGGGGAGACC.

With respect to this clone: The CDR3 goes on 3 residues after the read ends, and that part is filled in from the germline J gene. The chain links TRBV10-3 to TRBJ1-2; D gene unclear. The CDR3 loop spans 12 amino acids. The ends were cut back, 7 bases at V and 4 bases at J, with 10 bases in the middle. CDR1 and CDR2 from the germline V gene are ENHRY and SYGVKD. CDR3 amino acids: CAITPDFYGYTF. CDR3 bases read: TGTGCCATCACCCCCGACTTCTATGGC.

As for this clone: The read gets to within 3 residues of the CDR3 end, and the germline J gene fills in the rest. The rearrangement links TRBV7-9 to TRBJ2-7; TRBD1 matches at 7 bases. The germline V gene encodes CDR1 SEHNR and CDR2 FQNEAQ (reference sequence). This CDR3 is 14 amino acids long. With V trimmed by 2 bases and J by 6 bases, 7 bases remained unmatched. Incomplete CDR3 DNA: TGTGCCAGCAGCTTAACAGGGGTGGGTAGCGAG. Amino acids: CASSLTGVGSE. Given in full, the CDR3 is CASSLTGVGSEQYF.

The sequenced part of the CDR3 DNA is TGTGCCAGCAGTTTCGGGACAGGGGGTTCACCC. Encoded protein: CASSFGTGGSP. The CDR3 reads in full as CASSFGTGGSPLHF. V usage is TRBV12-3 or TRBV12-4 and J usage is TRBJ1-6; 11 positions agree with TRBD1. The read terminates 3 residues ahead of where the CDR3 ends, so the germline J gene completes it. Germline trimming cut 3 bases from V and 9 bases from J; bases unmatched to any gene: 1. This CDR3 is 14 amino acids long.

Remarks on this clone: The observed sequence ends 3 residues before the CDR3 terminus, with the missing tail filled in from the germline J gene. The chain links TRBV6-1 to TRBJ1-2; D unclear. The CDR3 contains 14 residues. The germline CDR1 and CDR2 sequences are MNHNS and SASEGT. The CDR3 loop is CASSEAYGILGYTF. The CDR3 DNA, read in part, is TGTGCCAGCAGTGAAGCTTACGGTATACTCGGC.

With regard to this clone: The CDR3 end is not reached by the read, which stops 3 residues before it; the germline J gene fills it in. V is TRBV5-1 and J is TRBJ2-5; TRBD2 matches 9 bases. V was pared by 0 bases and J by 1 base, with 4 bases of the junction left unmatched. CDR1 is SGHRS and CDR2 is YFSETQ in the germline V gene. This CDR3 has 16 residues. The covered CDR3 bases are TGCGCCAGCAGCTTGGGTTCTAGCGGGGCCCAAGAGACC. Its translation is CASSLGSSGAQET. The CDR3 as a whole reads CASSLGSSGAQETQYF.

On this clone itself: The read comes to an end 3 residues before the CDR3 does, leaving the germline J gene to fill in the end. The chain has TRBV19 and TRBJ2-1, with a possible D match to TRBD1 (5 bases). The germline gives CDR1 LNHDA, CDR2 SQIVND (reference sequence). V shed 3 bases and J shed 2 bases, with 11 bases lying between them. There are 15 residues in the CDR3. The CDR3 bases that were read are TGTGCCAGTAGTATGGGCAGGGATCCCTACAATGAG. Translation: CASSMGRDPYNE. The entire CDR3 sequence reads CASSMGRDPYNEQFF.

CDR3 bases read: TGTGCCAGCTCACCAAACAGGGGGAGCTCGAACACTGAA. Translated: CASSPNRGSSNTE. The full CDR3 sequence reads CASSPNRGSSNTEAFF. The chain is built from TRBV18 and TRBJ1-1; 8 positions agree with TRBD1. The CDR3 end is not reached by the read, which stops 3 residues before it; the germline J gene fills it in. V shed 2 bases and J 1 base; nucleotides not matched to a gene: 6. CDR3 length: 16 amino acids. The germline gives CDR1 KGHSH, CDR2 LQKENI.

With regard to this clone: The read ends 3 residues shy of where the CDR3 ends; the end is completed using the germline J gene. The chain has TRBV7-6 and TRBJ2-2; D remains unclear. V was trimmed by 0 bases and J by 0 bases, leaving 2 bases between them. CDR1 and CDR2 (germline): SGHVS, FNYEAQ. The CDR3 spans 14 residues. The CDR3 loop reads CASSLATNTGELFF. The sequenced CDR3 bases are TGTGCCAGCAGCTTAGCCACGAACACCGGGGAG. Using reference TRBV7-6 and TRBJ2-2 for the parts outside the CDR3, the full variable domain is GAGVSQSPRYKVTKRGQDVALRCDPISGHVSLYWYRQALGQGPEFLTYFNYEAQQDKSGLPNDRFSAERPEGSISTLTIQRTEQRDSAMYRCASSLATNTGELFFGEGSRLTVL.

Concerning this clone itself: The CDR3 end lies 3 residues beyond the end of the read and is filled in from the germline J gene. The chain has TRBV6-4 and TRBJ2-2; D is possibly TRBD1 or TRBD2 (6 bases each). Between the trimmed V and J ends, which lost 3 bases and 5 bases, there was a span of 16 bases. Germline CDR1 reads MRHNA; CDR2 reads SNTAGT. The CDR3 is 16 residues long. The CDR3 DNA, read in part, is TGTGCCAGCAGTGAGGTACAGGGAGGAGGTACCGGGGAG. This encodes CASSEVQGGGTGE. The entire CDR3 is CASSEVQGGGTGELFF.

Concerning this clone: The DNA ends 3 residues before the CDR3 does, and the rest of the CDR3 is filled in from the germline J gene. The J gene is TRBJ2-1, the V gene TRBV7-2; D perhaps matches TRBD1 (5 bases). Germline loops: CDR1 SGHTA, CDR2 FQGNSA. V lost 5 bases and J 6 bases, leaving 8 bases between the germline ends. The CDR3 contains 12 residues. CDR3 region: CASSTQVNEQFF. The covered CDR3 bases are TGTGCCAGCAGCACACAGGTCAATGAG.

As for this clone: The read terminates 3 residues before the CDR3 end, so the remaining end is supplied by the germline J gene. The V call is TRBV5-1, the J call TRBJ1-1, with D perhaps matching TRBD1 (5 bases). Germline values: CDR1 SGHRS, CDR2 YFSETQ. The CDR3 runs to 13 residues. The sequenced part of the CDR3 DNA is TGCGCCAGCAGCTTGCTGAGGGAGGGGAAA. Its translation is CASSLLREGK. The full CDR3 is CASSLLREGKAFF.

The CDR3 spells CASSDGTGGSYGYTF. The sequenced part of the CDR3 DNA is TGTGCCAGCAGTGACGGGACAGGGGGTAGCTATGGC. The rearrangement uses TRBV6-1 and TRBJ1-2; 11 nucleotides agree with TRBD1. Read sequence stops 3 residues before the CDR3 end, and the germline J gene provides the missing end. The germline CDR1 and CDR2 sequences are MNHNS and SASEGT. Trimming at V came to 3 bases and at J to 4 bases, leaving 4 bases not matched to a gene. CDR3 length: 15 residues.

Details on this clone: Read coverage stops 3 residues before the CDR3 terminus; the germline J gene supplies the remainder. The chain has TRBV19 and TRBJ2-3; 9 positions agree with TRBD2. The trim removed 6 bases at V and 4 bases at J, leaving 2 bases unmatched. The CDR3 spans 13 residues. Germline V lookup: CDR1 LNHDA, CDR2 SQIVND (reference sequence). The CDR3: CASRSGGSDTQYF. The DNA read from the CDR3 is TGTGCCAGTAGAAGCGGGGGGTCAGATACG.

Note on this clone: The read halts 3 residues ahead of the CDR3 end, with the missing end drawn from the germline J gene. The V and J genes are TRBV20-1 and TRBJ1-1; possible D gene TRBD1, 5 bases. The CDR3 is made up of 14 amino acids. Germline values: CDR1 DFQATT, CDR2 SNEGSKA (reference sequence). V was shortened by 5 bases and J by 0 bases, with 13 bases between the two germline ends. CDR3 DNA (partial): TGCAGTGCTTACCCCAGGGCAGTGAACACTGAA. As protein: CSAYPRAVNTE. From start to end, the CDR3 is CSAYPRAVNTEAFF.

Of note for this clone: The observed sequence ends 3 residues before the CDR3 terminus, with the missing tail filled in from the germline J gene. V usage is TRBV18 and J usage is TRBJ1-1; a possible D gene is TRBD1 (5 bases). The germline V gene encodes CDR1 KGHSH and CDR2 LQKENI. The CDR3 runs 18 residues. Trimming shortened V by 3 bases and J by 5 bases, and 25 bases separated the two germline ends. The CDR3 sequence is CASSPRSKTGAWDTEAFF. Partial CDR3 DNA: TGTGCCAGCTCACCGAGAAGTAAAACAGGAGCATGGGATACTGAA.

A word on this clone: With the read ending 3 residues before the CDR3 end, the germline J gene is used to fill in that end. The chain links TRBV6-2 or TRBV6-3 to TRBJ1-5, with 9 bases lining up with TRBD1. The germline CDR1 and CDR2 sequences are MNHEY and SVGEGT. Trimming removed 5 bases from V and 5 bases from J; junction bases left unmatched: 4. The CDR3 has 14 residues. Partial CDR3 DNA: TGTGCCAGCAGTCAACAGGGGGCATATCAGCCC. It encodes CASSQQGAYQP. The entire CDR3 protein is CASSQQGAYQPQHF.

In regard to this clone: The CDR3 end falls 3 residues outside the read, so it is completed with the germline J gene. The gene calls are TRBV2 and TRBJ2-5, with TRBD2 identical over 12 bases. CDR1 and CDR2 from the germline V gene are SNHLY and FYNNEI. The CDR3 is made up of 18 amino acids. V lost 0 bases and J lost 5; bases outside the gene matches: 10. This CDR3 is CASSEAGLAGGRYETQYF. CDR3 DNA, as far as it was read: TGTGCCAGCAGTGAAGCAGGGCTAGCGGGGGGGCGGTACGAGACC.

In regard to this clone: The read halts 3 residues ahead of the CDR3 end, with the missing end drawn from the germline J gene. The chain links TRBV7-8 to TRBJ1-6; D call uncertain. V was shortened by 0 bases and J by 0 bases, with 6 bases between the two germline ends. The length of the CDR3 is 16 residues. Per germline, CDR1 SGHVS and CDR2 FQNEAQ. The covered CDR3 bases are TGTGCCAGCAGCTTAGCCCAGTTCTCCTATAATTCACCC. Translation: CASSLAQFSYNSP. The full CDR3 is CASSLAQFSYNSPLHF.

On this clone: The DNA ends 3 residues before the CDR3 does, and the rest of the CDR3 is filled in from the germline J gene. The V gene is TRBV5-1, the J gene TRBJ2-1, with D perhaps TRBD2 (6 bases). The CDR3 totals 17 residues. Deletions cut 5 bases from V and 5 bases from J, with 23 bases between. The germline V gene encodes CDR1 SGHRS and CDR2 YFSETQ. Partial CDR3 DNA: TGCGCCAGCAGGCTCCCGGCGGGGCAGGTTGGGAACAATGAG. It yields the protein CASRLPAGQVGNNE. The whole CDR3 sequence reads CASRLPAGQVGNNEQFF.

As for this clone: From the germline J gene comes the end of the CDR3, since the read stops 3 residues before it. The chain recombines TRBV3-1 (or the pseudogene TRBV3-2) with TRBJ1-2; D not resolved. CDR3 length: 14 amino acids. Per the germline V gene, CDR1 is LGHDT and CDR2 is YNNKEL (reference sequence). Trimming removed 0 bases from V and 6 bases from J, with 11 bases in between. The part of the CDR3 DNA that was read is TGTGCCAGCAGCCAAGAGGGCAACCCACATGGC. Protein: CASSQEGNPHG. The CDR3, in full, reads CASSQEGNPHGYTF.